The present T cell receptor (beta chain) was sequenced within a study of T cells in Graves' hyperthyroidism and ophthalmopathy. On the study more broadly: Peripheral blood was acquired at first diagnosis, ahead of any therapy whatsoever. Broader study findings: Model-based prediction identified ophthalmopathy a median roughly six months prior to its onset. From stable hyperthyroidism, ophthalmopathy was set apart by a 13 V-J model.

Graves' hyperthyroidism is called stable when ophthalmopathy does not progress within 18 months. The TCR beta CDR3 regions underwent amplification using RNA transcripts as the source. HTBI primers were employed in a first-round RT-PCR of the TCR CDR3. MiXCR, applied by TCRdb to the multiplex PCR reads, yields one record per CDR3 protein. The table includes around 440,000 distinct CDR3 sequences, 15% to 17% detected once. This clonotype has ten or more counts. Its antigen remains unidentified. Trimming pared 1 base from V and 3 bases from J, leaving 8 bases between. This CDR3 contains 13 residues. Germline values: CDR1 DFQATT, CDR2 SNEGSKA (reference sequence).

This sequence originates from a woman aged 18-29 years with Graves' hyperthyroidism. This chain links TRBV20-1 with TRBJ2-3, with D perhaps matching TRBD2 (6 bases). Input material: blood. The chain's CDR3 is CSARALATDTQYF. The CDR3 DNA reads TGCAGTGCTAGAGCACTAGCAACAGATACGCAGTATTTT.